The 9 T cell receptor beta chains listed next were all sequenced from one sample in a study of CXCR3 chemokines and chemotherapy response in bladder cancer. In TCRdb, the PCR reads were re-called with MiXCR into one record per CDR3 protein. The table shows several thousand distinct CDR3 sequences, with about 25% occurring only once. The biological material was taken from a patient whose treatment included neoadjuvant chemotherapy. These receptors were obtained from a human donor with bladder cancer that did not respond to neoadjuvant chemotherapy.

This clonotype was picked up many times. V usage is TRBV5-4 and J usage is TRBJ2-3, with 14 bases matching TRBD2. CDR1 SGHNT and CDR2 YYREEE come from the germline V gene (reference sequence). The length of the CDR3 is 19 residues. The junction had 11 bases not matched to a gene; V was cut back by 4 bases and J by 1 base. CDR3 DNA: TGTGCCAGCAGCGGAATCGGGACTAGCGGGGGCCGCGGCACAGATACGCAGTATTTT. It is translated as CASSGIGTSGGRGTDTQYF.

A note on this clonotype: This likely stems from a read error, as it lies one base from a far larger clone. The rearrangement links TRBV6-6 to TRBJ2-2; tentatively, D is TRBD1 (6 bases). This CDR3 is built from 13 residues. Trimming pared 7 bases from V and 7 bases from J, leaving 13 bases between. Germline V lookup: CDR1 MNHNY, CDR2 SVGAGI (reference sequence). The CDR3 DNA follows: TGTGCCAGCAAAATAACAGGGTACGGGGAGCTGTTTTTT. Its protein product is CASKITGYGELFF.

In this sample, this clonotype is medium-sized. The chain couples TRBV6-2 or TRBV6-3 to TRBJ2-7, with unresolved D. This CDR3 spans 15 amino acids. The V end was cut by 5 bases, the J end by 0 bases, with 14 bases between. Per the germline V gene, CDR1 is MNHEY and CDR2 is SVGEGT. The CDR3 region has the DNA TGTGCCAGCAGTGGCTTCCAGATGAACTCCTACGAGCAGTACTTC. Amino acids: CASSGFQMNSYEQYF.

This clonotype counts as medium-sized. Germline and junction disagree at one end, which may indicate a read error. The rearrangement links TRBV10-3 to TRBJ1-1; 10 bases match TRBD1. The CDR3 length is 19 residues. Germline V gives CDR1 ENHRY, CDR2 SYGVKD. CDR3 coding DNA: TGTGCCAGCAGTTACTCTCATGGGGTAGGGGACAGGGGGAACACTGAAGCTTTCTTT. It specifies CASSYSHGVGDRGNTEAFF.

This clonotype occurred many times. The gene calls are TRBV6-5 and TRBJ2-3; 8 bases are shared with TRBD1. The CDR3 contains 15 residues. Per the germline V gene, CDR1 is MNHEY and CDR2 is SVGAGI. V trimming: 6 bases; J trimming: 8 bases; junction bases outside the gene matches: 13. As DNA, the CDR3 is TGTGCCAGCAGGCGACAGGGGCCGCGGGGTGGTACGCAGTATTTT. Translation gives CASRRQGPRGGTQYF.

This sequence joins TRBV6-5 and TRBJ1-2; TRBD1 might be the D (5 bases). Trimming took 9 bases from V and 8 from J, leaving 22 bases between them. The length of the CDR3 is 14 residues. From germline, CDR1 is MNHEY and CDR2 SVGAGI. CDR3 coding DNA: TGTGCCAGTTATGCCCCTGGGATGGAGGGGGGCTACACCTTC. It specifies CASYAPGMEGGYTF.

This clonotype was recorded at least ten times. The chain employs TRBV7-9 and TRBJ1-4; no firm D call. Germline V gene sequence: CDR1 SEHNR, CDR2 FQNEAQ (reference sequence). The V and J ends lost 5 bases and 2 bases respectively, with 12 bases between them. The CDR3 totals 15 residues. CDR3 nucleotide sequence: TGTGCCAGCAGCCCCTACACAGTGACTAATGAAAAACTGTTTTTT. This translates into CASSPYTVTNEKLFF.

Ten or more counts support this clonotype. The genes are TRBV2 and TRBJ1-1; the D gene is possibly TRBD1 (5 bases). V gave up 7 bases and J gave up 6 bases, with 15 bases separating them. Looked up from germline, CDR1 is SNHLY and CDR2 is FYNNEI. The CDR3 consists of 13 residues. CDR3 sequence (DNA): TGTGCCAGCACTCGGGCCAGGGTGGCTGAAGCTTTCTTT. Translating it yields CASTRARVAEAFF.

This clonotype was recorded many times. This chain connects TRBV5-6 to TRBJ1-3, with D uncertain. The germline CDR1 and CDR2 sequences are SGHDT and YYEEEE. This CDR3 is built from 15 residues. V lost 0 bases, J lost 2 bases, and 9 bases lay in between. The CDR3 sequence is CASSLGGGTGNTIYF. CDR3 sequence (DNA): TGTGCCAGCAGCTTGGGTGGAGGGACTGGAAACACCATATATTTT.